This T cell receptor beta chain is drawn from a study of cytomegalovirus exposure and HLA in healthy donors. The CDR3 has 15 amino acids. Trimming left V 6 bases short and J 4 bases short, with 18 bases between. Per germline, CDR1 MNHEY and CDR2 SMNVEV (reference sequence). PCR was performed using 60 Vbeta and 13 Jbeta primers. Using immunoSEQ multiplex PCR, the repertoire was profiled, and TCRdb retains in-frame clones only, with some absent. The repertoire holds more than 65,000 clones, with around 77% as singletons. The receptor was isolated from a woman in her thirties or forties in good health and CMV-seropositive. Sequencing was carried out using PBMCs. The chain couples TRBV27 to TRBJ1-1, with D possibly being TRBD1 (6 bases). This CDR3 reads CASRQNQGWSTEAFF. CDR3 sequence (DNA): TGTGCCAGCAGACAAAATCAGGGGTGGAGCACTGAAGCTTTCTTT.